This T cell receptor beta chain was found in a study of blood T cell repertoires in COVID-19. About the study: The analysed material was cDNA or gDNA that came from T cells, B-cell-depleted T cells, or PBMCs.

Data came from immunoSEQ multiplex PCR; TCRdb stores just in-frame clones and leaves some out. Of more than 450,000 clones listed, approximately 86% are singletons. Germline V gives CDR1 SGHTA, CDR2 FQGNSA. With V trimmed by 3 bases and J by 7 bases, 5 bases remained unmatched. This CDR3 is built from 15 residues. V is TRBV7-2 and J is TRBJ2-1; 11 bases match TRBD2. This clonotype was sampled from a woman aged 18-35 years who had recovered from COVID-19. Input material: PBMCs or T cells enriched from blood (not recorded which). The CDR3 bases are TGTGCCAGCAGCTTTAGCGGGGGGGGGTATAATGAGCAGTTCTTC. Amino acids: CASSFSGGGYNEQFF.